This TCR beta chain stems from a study of breast tumors, draining lymph nodes, adjacent tissues. Germline V CDR1 and CDR2: MDHEN, SYDVKM. V lost 3 bases and J lost 3; bases outside the gene matches: 18. There are 20 residues in the CDR3. TCRdb processed the multiplex PCR reads anew with MiXCR; each CDR3 protein has one entry. The table has some 130,000 distinct CDR3 sequences, 21% seen once. Breast cancer patients provided tissue from their axillary draining lymph nodes. General study results and limits: The data were judged consistent with most tumor T cells coming from lymph node and expanding in tumor. Luminal-like breast cancer showed significantly higher tumor–nontumor repertoire similarity than basal-like. The lymph node origin of tumor T cells was framed as consistent with a hypothesis, not demonstrated.

A word on this clonotype: The antigen is undetermined.

This receptor was taken from a female donor with breast cancer. Some clones in this sample may be carry-over from other donors' samples. The chain uses TRBV28 and TRBJ1-5; TRBD1 aligns across 9 bases. The material sequenced was axillary lymph node tissue. The CDR3 protein is CASSFRSLVARDRDNQPQHF. CDR3 DNA sequence: TGTGCCAGCAGTTTTAGGTCGTTAGTGGCTCGGGACAGGGACAATCAGCCCCAGCATTTT.